Below, 15 T cell receptor beta chains from the same sample are listed, as sequenced in a study of CD8 T cells in Susac syndrome. RNA in amounts of roughly 0.45 to 1 ug was reverse transcribed with random hexamers. MiXCR, applied by TCRdb to the immunoSEQ multiplex PCR reads, yields one record per CDR3 protein. The top ten hold approximately 0.3% of the sample, which has some 120,000 distinct CDR3 sequences, over 85% seen once. Sequenced input: CD8+ T cells from PBMCs. These receptors all come from a human donor with multiple sclerosis.

V and J are TRBV15 and TRBJ1-5; possible D gene TRBD1, 6 bases. Trimming pared 3 bases from V and 5 bases from J, leaving 17 bases between. The CDR3 covers 16 residues. The germline gives CDR1 LNHNV, CDR2 YYDKDF (reference sequence). CDR3 DNA sequence: TGTGCCACCAGCAGTGTTCGGGGCAGGGGTGATCAGCCCCAGCATTTT. As protein: CATSSVRGRGDQPQHF.

The chain uses TRBV6-2 or TRBV6-3 and TRBJ2-7, with TRBD1 matching 10 bases. The V gene's germline CDR1 is MNHEY and CDR2 SVGEGT. The junction had 3 bases not matched to a gene; V was cut back by 2 bases and J by 2 bases. The CDR3 is 15 amino acids. CDR3 sequence: CASSYRGTGAYEQYF. Here the CDR3 DNA reads TGTGCCAGCAGTTACCGCGGGACAGGGGCCTACGAGCAGTACTTC.

This clonotype has only one observation. The chain links TRBV14 to TRBJ2-5, with no clear D. V lost 6 bases and J lost 0, with 8 bases in between. Germline-derived CDR1 and CDR2 are SGHDN and FVKESK. There are 13 residues in the CDR3. The CDR3 sequence is CASRAADQETQYF. The CDR3 DNA is TGTGCCAGCAGGGCCGCGGACCAAGAGACCCAGTACTTC. The full variable domain, in which reference TRBV14 and TRBJ2-5 provide the parts outside the CDR3, is EAGVTQFPSHSVIEKGQTVTLRCDPISGHDNLYWYRRVMGKEIKFLLHFVKESKQDESGMPNNRFLAERTGGTYSTLKVQPAELEDSGVYFCASRAADQETQYFGPGTRLLVL.

This chain connects TRBV5-1 to TRBJ1-2; D not certain. Germline CDR1 is SGHRS and CDR2 is YFSETQ. The CDR3 extends over 11 amino acids. V gave up 0 bases and J gave up 6 bases, with 3 bases separating them. CDR3 amino acids: CASSLGNGYTF. The CDR3 coding sequence is TGCGCCAGCAGCTTGGGGAATGGCTACACCTTC.

This rearrangement joins TRBV13 to TRBJ2-1, with TRBD2 matching over 12 bases. J gave up 9 bases and V 4 bases, and 10 bases lay outside the gene matches. The CDR3 sequence is 16 residues long. Germline CDR1 PRHDT, CDR2 FYEKMQ (reference sequence). The DNA for the CDR3 is TGTGCCAGCAGCTCCCCCTCTAGCGGGAGGGCGGCTGAGCAGTTCTTC. Its translation: CASSSPSSGRAAEQFF.

The genes are TRBV5-4 and TRBJ1-6; D not resolved. The CDR3 totals 15 residues. CDR1 and CDR2 from the germline V gene are SGHNT and YYREEE (reference sequence). The V gene lost 4 bases and the J gene lost 11 bases, with 19 bases spanning the gap. As DNA, the CDR3 is TGTGCCAGCAGCCCGAGTCGGTCGGGGTTGACACCCCTCCACTTT. It translates to CASSPSRSGLTPLHF.

The chain has TRBV9 and TRBJ2-7; 7 bases are shared with TRBD2. The length of the CDR3 is 14 residues. CDR1 SGDLS and CDR2 YYNGEE come from the germline V gene. J was trimmed by 2 bases and V by 3 bases; bases with no gene match: 5. This CDR3 is CASSAGGLPYEQYV. The CDR3 nucleotides read TGTGCCAGCAGCGCGGGGGGACTGCCCTACGAGCAGTACGTC.

The chain is built from TRBV12-3 or TRBV12-4 and TRBJ2-5; 8 positions agree with TRBD2. V lost 0 bases to trimming and J lost 5 bases; unmatched junction nucleotides: 5. CDR3 length equals 15 residues. The CDR3 sequence: CASSLAAGAGETQYF. In DNA form, the CDR3 reads TGTGCCAGCAGTTTAGCAGCGGGGGCGGGGGAGACCCAGTACTTC.

The V gene is TRBV28, the J gene TRBJ2-4; D is unresolved. Germline V gene data show CDR1 as MDHEN and CDR2 as SYDVKM. The CDR3 totals 13 residues. Between the trimmed V and J ends, which lost 4 bases and 0 bases, there was a span of 4 bases. The CDR3 protein is CASSSIAKNIQYF. The CDR3 bases are TGTGCCAGCAGTTCAATAGCCAAAAACATTCAGTACTTC.

The chain combines TRBV6-1 with TRBJ2-5; no definite D call. The germline V and J ends were trimmed by 2 bases and 5 bases, with 9 bases remaining between them. This CDR3 spans 13 amino acids. Germline V gives CDR1 MNHNS, CDR2 SASEGT. CDR3 sequence: CASSESVVETQYF. CDR3 in DNA: TGTGCCAGCAGTGAATCTGTCGTCGAGACCCAGTACTTC.

This chain connects TRBV12-3 or TRBV12-4 to TRBJ2-4; D ambiguous. CDR3 length equals 14 residues. Deletions cut 5 bases from V and 3 bases from J, with 11 bases between. The chain's CDR3 is CASSLGGLKNIQYF. CDR3 nucleotides: TGTGCCAGCAGTCTAGGCGGCCTCAAAAACATTCAGTACTTC.

The V gene is TRBV12-3 or TRBV12-4, the J gene TRBJ1-5, with D unclear. The CDR3 is made up of 12 amino acids. Trimming left V 6 bases short and J 5 bases short, with 8 bases between. The CDR3 bases are TGTGCCAGCAGCCCGACGGATCAGCCCCAGCATTTT. It encodes CASSPTDQPQHF.

This sequence joins TRBV12-3 or TRBV12-4 and TRBJ1-1; D call uncertain. This CDR3 has 14 amino acids. Trimming removed 2 bases at V and 2 bases at J, with 9 bases between. DNA of the CDR3: TGTGCCAGCAGTTTATCTTACAGTAACACTGAAGCTTTCTTT. As protein: CASSLSYSNTEAFF.

This rearrangement joins TRBV5-1 to TRBJ1-1; D gene uncertain. Deletions cut 4 bases from V and 4 bases from J, with 23 bases between. Germline V CDR1 and CDR2: SGHRS, YFSETQ. The CDR3 loop spans 17 amino acids. The CDR3 nucleotides read TGCGCCAGCAGCGTTGACTCTACTATGACCTCCGGCACTGAAGCTTTCTTT. It yields the protein CASSVDSTMTSGTEAFF. The full variable domain, its missing parts supplied by reference TRBV5-1 and TRBJ1-1, is KAGVTQTPRYLIKTRGQQVTLSCSPISGHRSVSWYQQTPGQGLQFLFEYFSETQRNKGNFPGRFSGRQFSNSRSEMNVSTLELGDSALYLCASSVDSTMTSGTEAFFGQGTRLTVV.

The chain joins TRBV4-2 to TRBJ1-2; TRBD1 might be the D (6 bases). This CDR3 comprises 17 residues. Germline values: CDR1 LGHNA, CDR2 YNFKEQ. V dropped 0 bases and J dropped 2 bases, with 16 bases sitting between them. The CDR3 coding sequence is TGTGCCAGCAGCCAAGAGGGGGCAGGGGTTTCGAACTATGGCTACACCTTC. Translated, it gives CASSQEGAGVSNYGYTF.